This T cell receptor beta chain was obtained from a study of T cell changes during pregnancy in multiple sclerosis. Produced via immunoSEQ multiplex PCR; TCRdb's table is partial and in-frame only. The sample shows around 44,000 clones, 85% to 95% of them seen only once. V lost 4 bases and J lost 2; bases outside the gene matches: 3. There are 14 residues in the CDR3. Germline CDR1 reads SGHAT; CDR2 reads FQNNGV. The sample taken for sequencing was peripheral blood. The TCR originated in a female donor with multiple sclerosis, enrolled in a pregnancy study. The rearrangement joins TRBV11-2 to TRBJ1-1, with 8 bases identical to TRBD1. CDR3 in DNA: TGTGCCAGCAGCTCGACAGGGGACAACACTGAAGCTTTCTTT. Its protein product is CASSSTGDNTEAFF.